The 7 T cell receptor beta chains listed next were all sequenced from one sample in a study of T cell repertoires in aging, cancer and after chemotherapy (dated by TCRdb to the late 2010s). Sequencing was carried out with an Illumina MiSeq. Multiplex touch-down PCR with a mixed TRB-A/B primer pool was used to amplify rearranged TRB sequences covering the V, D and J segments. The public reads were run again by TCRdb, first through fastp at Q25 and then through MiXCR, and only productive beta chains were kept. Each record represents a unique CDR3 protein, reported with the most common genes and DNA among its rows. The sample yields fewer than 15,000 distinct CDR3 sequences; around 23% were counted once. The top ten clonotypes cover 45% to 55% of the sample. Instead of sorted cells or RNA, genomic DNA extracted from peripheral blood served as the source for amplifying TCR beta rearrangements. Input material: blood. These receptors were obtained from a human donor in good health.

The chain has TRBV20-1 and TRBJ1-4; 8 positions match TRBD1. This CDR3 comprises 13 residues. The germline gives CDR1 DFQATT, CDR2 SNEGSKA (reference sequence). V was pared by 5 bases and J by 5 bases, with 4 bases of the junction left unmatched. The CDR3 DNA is TGCAGTGCTGAGCGGGACAGGAATGAAAAACTGTTTTTT. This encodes CSAERDRNEKLFF.

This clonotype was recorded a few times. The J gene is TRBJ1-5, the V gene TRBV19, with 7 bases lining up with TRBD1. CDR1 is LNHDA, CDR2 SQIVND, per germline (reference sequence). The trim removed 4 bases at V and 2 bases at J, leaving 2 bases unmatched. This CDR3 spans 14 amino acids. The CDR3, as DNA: TGTGCCAGTAGTAGACAGGGTGGCAATCAGCCCCAGCATTTT. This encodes CASSRQGGNQPQHF.

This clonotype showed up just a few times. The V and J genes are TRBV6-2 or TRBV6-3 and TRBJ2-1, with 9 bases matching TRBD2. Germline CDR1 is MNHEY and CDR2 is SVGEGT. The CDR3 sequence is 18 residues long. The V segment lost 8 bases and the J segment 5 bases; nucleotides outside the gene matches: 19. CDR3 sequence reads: CASLRRLLLAGPDNEQFF. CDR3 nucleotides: TGTGCCAGCCTCCGAAGGCTCCTACTAGCGGGTCCCGACAATGAGCAGTTCTTC.

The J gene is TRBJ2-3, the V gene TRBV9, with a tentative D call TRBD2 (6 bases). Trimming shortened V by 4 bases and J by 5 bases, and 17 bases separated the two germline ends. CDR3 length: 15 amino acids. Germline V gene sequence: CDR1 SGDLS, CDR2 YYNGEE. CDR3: CASSTYGGSGDTQYF. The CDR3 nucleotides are TGTGCCAGCAGCACTTACGGGGGATCGGGAGATACGCAGTATTTT.

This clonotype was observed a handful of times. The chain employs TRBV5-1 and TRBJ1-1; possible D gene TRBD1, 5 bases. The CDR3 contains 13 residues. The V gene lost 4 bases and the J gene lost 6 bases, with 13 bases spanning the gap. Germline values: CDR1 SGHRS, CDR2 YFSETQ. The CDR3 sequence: CASSNDRGAEAFF. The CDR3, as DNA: TGCGCCAGCAGCAACGACAGAGGGGCTGAAGCTTTCTTT.

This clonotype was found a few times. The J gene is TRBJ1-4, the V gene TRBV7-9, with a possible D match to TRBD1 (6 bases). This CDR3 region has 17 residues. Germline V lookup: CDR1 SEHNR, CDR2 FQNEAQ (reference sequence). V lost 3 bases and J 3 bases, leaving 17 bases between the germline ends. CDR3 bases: TGTGCCAGCAGCTTCCGATCCTACAGGGAGTCTAATGAAAAACTGTTTTTT. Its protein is CASSFRSYRESNEKLFF.

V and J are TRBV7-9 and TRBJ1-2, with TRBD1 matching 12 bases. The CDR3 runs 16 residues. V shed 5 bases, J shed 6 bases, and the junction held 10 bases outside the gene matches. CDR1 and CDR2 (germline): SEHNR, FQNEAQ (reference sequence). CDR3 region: CASSQTGTGGDHGYTF. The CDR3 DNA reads TGTGCCAGCAGCCAGACCGGGACAGGGGGCGACCATGGCTACACCTTC.